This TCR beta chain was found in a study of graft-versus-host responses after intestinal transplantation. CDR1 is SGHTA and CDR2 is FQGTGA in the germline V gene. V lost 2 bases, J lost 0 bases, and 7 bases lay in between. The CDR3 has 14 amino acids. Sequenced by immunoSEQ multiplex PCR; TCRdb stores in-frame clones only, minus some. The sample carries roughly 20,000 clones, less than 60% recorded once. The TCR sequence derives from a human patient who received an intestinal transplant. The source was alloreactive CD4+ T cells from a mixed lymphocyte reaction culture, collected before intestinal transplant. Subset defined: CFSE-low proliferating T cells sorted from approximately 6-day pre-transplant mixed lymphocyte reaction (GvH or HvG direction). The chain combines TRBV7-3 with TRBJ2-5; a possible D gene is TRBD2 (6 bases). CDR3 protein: CASSLGGYQETQYF. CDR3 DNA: TGTGCCAGCAGCTTAGGGGGGTACCAAGAGACCCAGTACTTC.